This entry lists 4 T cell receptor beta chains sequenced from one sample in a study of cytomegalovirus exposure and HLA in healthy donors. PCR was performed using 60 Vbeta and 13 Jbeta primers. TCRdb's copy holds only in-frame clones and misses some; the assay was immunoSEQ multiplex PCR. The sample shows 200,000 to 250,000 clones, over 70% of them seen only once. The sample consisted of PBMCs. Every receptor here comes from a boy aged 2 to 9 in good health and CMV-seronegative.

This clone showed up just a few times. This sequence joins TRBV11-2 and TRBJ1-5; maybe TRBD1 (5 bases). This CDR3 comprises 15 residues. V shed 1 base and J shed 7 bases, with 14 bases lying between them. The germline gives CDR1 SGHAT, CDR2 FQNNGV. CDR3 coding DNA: TGTGCCAGCAGCTTAGTCATGGGGGAGGGCCAGCCCCAGCATTTT. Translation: CASSLVMGEGQPQHF.

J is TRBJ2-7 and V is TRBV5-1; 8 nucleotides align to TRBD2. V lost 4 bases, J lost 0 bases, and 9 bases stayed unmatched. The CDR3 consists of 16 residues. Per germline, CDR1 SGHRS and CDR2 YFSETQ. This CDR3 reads CASSPLRGGPSYEQYF. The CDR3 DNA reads TGCGCCAGCAGCCCCCTCCGCGGGGGGCCCTCCTACGAGCAGTACTTC.

The CDR3 loop is CASTTGTEVSYEQYF. CDR3 DNA: TGTGCCAGCACGACTGGGACAGAAGTTTCCTACGAGCAGTACTTC. The chain joins TRBV2 to TRBJ2-7; TRBD1 aligns across 7 bases. Germline V gives CDR1 SNHLY, CDR2 FYNNEI. The CDR3 is 15 amino acids. V gave up 7 bases and J gave up 1 base; unmatched junction bases: 10.

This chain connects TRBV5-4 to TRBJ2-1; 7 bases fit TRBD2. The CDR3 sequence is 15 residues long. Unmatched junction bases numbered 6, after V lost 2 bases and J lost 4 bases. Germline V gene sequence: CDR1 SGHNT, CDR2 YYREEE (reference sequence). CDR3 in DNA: TGTGCCAGCAGCTTCGGGGCTAGCGGTTACAATGAGCAGTTCTTC. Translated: CASSFGASGYNEQFF.